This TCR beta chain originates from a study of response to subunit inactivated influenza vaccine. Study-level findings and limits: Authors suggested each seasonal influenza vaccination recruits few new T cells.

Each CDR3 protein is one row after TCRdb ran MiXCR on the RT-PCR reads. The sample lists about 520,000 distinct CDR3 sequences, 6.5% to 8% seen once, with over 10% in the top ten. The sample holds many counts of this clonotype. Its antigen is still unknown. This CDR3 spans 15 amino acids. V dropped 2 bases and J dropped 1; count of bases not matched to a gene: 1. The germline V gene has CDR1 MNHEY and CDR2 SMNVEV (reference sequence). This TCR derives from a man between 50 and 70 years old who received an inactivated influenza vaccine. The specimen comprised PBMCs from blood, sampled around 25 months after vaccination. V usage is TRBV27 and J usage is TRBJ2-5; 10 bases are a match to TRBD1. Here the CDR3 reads CASSLGTGVQETQYF. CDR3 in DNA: TGTGCCAGCAGTTTAGGGACAGGGGTCCAAGAGACCCAGTACTTC.